This TCR beta chain derives from a study of glioma-infiltrating T cells after dendritic cell vaccination. Sequencing was performed with immunoSEQ multiplex PCR; in TCRdb, only in-frame clones are kept and a portion is missing. Of some 100,000 clones listed, about 80% are singletons. The TCR comes from a human donor with glioblastoma. The source material was blood, sampled before dendritic cell vaccination.

The CDR3, as DNA: TGTGCCTGGACGGGGACAGGGAAAAACACTGAAGCTTTCTTT. Translation: CAWTGTGKNTEAFF. The chain couples TRBV30 to TRBJ1-1, with 9 positions matching TRBD1. Germline trimming cut 4 bases from V and 2 bases from J; bases unmatched to any gene: 5. The CDR3 is made up of 14 amino acids. Germline V gene lookup returns CDR1 GTSNPN and CDR2 SVGIG (reference sequence).